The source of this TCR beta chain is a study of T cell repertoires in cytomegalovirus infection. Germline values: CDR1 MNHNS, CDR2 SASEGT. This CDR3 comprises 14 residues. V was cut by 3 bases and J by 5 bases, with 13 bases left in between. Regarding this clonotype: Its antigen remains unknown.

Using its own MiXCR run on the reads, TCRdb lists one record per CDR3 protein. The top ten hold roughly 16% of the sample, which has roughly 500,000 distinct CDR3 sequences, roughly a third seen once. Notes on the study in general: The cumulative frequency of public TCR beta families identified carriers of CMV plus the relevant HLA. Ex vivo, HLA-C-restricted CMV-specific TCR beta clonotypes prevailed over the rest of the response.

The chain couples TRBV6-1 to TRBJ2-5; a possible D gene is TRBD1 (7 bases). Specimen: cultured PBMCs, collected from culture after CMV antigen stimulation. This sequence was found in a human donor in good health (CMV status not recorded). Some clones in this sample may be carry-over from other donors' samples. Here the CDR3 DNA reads TGTGCCAGCAGTGACAGGGGGGTTCTGGAGACCCAGTACTTC. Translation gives CASSDRGVLETQYF.